The 6 T cell receptor beta chains in this list originate from one sample, sequenced in a study of response to subunit inactivated influenza vaccine. Via MiXCR, TCRdb re-called the RT-PCR reads, giving one row per CDR3 protein. The table includes about 650,000 distinct CDR3 sequences, 15% to 18% detected once. The sequencing here drew on PBMCs from blood, taken 11 to 12 days after vaccination. These receptors came from a man between 45 and 60 years old who received an inactivated influenza vaccine.

The CDR3 DNA reads TGTGCCAGCAGTTTGGTAACAGGGAGCCACGAGCAGTACTTC. It yields the protein CASSLVTGSHEQYF. V usage is TRBV28 and J usage is TRBJ2-7; maybe TRBD1 (6 bases). Germline V gives CDR1 MDHEN, CDR2 SYDVKM. V lost 3 bases, J lost 5 bases, and 14 bases lay in between. This CDR3 region has 14 residues.

This chain connects TRBV12-3 or TRBV12-4 to TRBJ2-1; D is perhaps TRBD2 (6 bases). CDR3 size: 13 residues. V was cut by 8 bases and J by 3 bases, with 11 bases left in between. The CDR3 spells CASGPEGYNEQFF. CDR3 in DNA: TGTGCCAGCGGCCCGGAGGGCTACAATGAGCAGTTCTTC.

CDR3: CASSLAPIAGGPYEQYF. CDR3 sequence (DNA): TGTGCCAGCAGTTTGGCCCCTATAGCGGGAGGTCCCTACGAGCAGTACTTC. This chain links TRBV12-3 or TRBV12-4 with TRBJ2-7; 10 bases match TRBD2. J lost 2 bases, V lost 3 bases, and 10 bases had no gene match. This CDR3 has 17 residues.

The genes are TRBV29-1 and TRBJ2-7; 11 bases match TRBD1. Per germline, CDR1 SQVTM and CDR2 ANQGSEA. J gave up 5 bases and V 7 bases, and 1 base lay outside the gene matches. CDR3 length: 11 amino acids. The chain's CDR3 is CSGTGGDEQYF. DNA for the CDR3: TGCAGCGGGACAGGGGGCGACGAGCAGTACTTC.

This clonotype was seen more than once but under ten times. The chain links TRBV7-2 to TRBJ2-4; D tentatively reads TRBD1 or TRBD2 (7 bases each). The V gene lost 5 bases and the J gene lost 4 bases, with 21 bases spanning the gap. Per the germline V gene, CDR1 is SGHTA and CDR2 is FQGNSA. The CDR3 totals 17 residues. The CDR3 loop reads CASSPSTQGGAKNIQYF. The CDR3 DNA follows: TGTGCCAGCAGCCCATCGACCCAGGGGGGGGCTAAAAACATTCAGTACTTC.

The genes are TRBV7-9 and TRBJ2-5; D call uncertain. Germline CDR1 SEHNR, CDR2 FQNEAQ (reference sequence). Trimming cost V 2 bases and J 2 bases, with 15 bases left between them. This CDR3 comprises 16 residues. Here the CDR3 DNA reads TGTGCCAGCAGCTTAATACGTTGGGGTTCACAAGAGACCCAGTACTTC. Encoded protein: CASSLIRWGSQETQYF.